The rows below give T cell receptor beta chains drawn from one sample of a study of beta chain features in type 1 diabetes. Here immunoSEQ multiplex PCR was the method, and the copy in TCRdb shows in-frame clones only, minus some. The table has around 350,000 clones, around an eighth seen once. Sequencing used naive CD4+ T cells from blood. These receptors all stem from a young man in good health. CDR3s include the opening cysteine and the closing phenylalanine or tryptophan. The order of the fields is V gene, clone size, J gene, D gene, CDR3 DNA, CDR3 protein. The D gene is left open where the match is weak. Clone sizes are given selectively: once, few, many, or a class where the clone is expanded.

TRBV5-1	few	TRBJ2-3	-	TGCGCCAGCAGCTTGATTCCCGGAGGAGATACGCAGTATTTT	CASSLIPGGDTQYF
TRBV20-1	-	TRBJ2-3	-	TGCAGTGCTAGTACTGATACGCAGTATTTT	CSASTDTQYF
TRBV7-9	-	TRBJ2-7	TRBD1	TGTGCCAGCAGGAGACAGGGATTAACCTACGAGCAGTACTTC	CASRRQGLTYEQYF
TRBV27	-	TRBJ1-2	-	TGTGCCAGCACCGATGACAGGCGGGGCTACACCTTC	CASTDDRRGYTF
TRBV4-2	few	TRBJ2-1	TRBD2	TGTGCCAGCAGCCAAGTACCCCCGGGGGGACACAATGAGCAGTTCTTC	CASSQVPPGGHNEQFF
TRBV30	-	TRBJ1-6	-	TGTGCCTGGAGTGTAGACAGCTCCTATAATTCACCCCTCCACTTT	CAWSVDSSYNSPLHF
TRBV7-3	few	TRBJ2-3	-	TGTGCCAGCAGCTTACTAAGCGCAACAGATACGCAGTATTTT	CASSLLSATDTQYF
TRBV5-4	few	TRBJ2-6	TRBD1	TGTGCCAGCAGCCCTAGGACAGGGACTGGGGCCAACGTCCTGACTTTC	CASSPRTGTGANVLTF
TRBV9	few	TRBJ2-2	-	TGTGCCAGCAGCCCCACGGACTCTACCCACACCGGGGAGCTGTTTTTT	CASSPTDSTHTGELFF
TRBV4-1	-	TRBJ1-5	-	TGCGCCAGCAGTTCCGGGGAGGGATCGTTTCAGCCCCAGCATTTT	CASSSGEGSFQPQHF
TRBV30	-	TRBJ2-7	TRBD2	TGTGCCTGGAGTGGGGGGGGCTACGAGCAGTACTTC	CAWSGGGYEQYF
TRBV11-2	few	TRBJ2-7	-	TGTGCCAGCAGCTTAAACGCAGGCTACTACGAGCAGTACTTC	CASSLNAGYYEQYF
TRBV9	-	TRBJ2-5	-	TGTGCCAGCAGCGTAGACAAGCAAGAGACCCAGTACTTC	CASSVDKQETQYF
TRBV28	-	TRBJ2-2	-	TGTGCCAGCAGTCCCCCAGACACCGGGGAGCTGTTTTTT	CASSPPDTGELFF
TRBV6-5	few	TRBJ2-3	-	TGTGCCAGCAGTTACGGCGGGCTAAGCACAGATACGCAGTATTTT	CASSYGGLSTDTQYF
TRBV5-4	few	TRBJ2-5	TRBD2	TGTGCCAGCAGCTTGGAAATAGCGGGGAACCAAGAGACCCAGTACTTC	CASSLEIAGNQETQYF
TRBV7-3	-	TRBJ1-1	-	TGTGCCAGCTCCCACCCCACAGTGAACACTGAAGCTTTCTTT	CASSHPTVNTEAFF
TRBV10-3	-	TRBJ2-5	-	TGTGCCATCAGTGCCGCCAGGGAAGAGACCCAGTACTTC	CAISAAREETQYF
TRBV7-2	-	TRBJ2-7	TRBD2	TGTGCCAGCAGCTTAATTCGGGGGGGAGTGGGCGAGCAGTACTTC	CASSLIRGGVGEQYF
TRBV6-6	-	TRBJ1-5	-	TGTGCCAGCAGTTTCGGGGAGGTGGGTCAGCCCCAGCATTTT	CASSFGEVGQPQHF
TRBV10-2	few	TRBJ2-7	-	TGCGCCAGCAGTCCTTTCCACGAGCAGTACTTC	CASSPFHEQYF
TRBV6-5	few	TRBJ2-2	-	TGTGCCAGCAGTCGTTCGGGGGGCAGGACCGGGGAGCTGTTTTTT	CASSRSGGRTGELFF
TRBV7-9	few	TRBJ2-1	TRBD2	TGTGCCAGCAGCACTCAAACGGACGGGAGGGCTAATGAGCAGTTCTTC	CASSTQTDGRANEQFF
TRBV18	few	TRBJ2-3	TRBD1	TGTGCCAGCTCACGCCGGGACAGGGGACCCACAGATACGCAGTATTTT	CASSRRDRGPTDTQYF
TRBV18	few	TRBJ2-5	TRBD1	TGTGCCAGCTCCCTCGGGACAGGCCAAGAGACCCAGTACTTC	CASSLGTGQETQYF
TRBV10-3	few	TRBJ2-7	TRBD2	TGTGCCATCAGACTCGGACTAGCGGGAGGGAAGTCCTACGAGCAGTACTTC	CAIRLGLAGGKSYEQYF
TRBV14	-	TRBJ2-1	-	TGTGCCAGCAGCCAGAGGGGGTTTAGGAGAACGGACAATGAGCAGTTCTTC	CASSQRGFRRTDNEQFF
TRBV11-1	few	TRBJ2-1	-	TGTGCCAGCAGCTTAGGCAGGCAGGGTGAGCAGTTCTTC	CASSLGRQGEQFF
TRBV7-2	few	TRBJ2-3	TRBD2	TGTGCCAGCAGCTTAGTTCCGTCTAGCGGAACCCCGGGAGATACGCAGTATTTT	CASSLVPSSGTPGDTQYF
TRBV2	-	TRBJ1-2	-	TGTGCCAGCCCGGTTTTAGGCTACACCTTC	CASPVLGYTF
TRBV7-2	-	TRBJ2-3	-	TGTGCCAGCACCCTAGTAAGCACAGATACGCAGTATTTT	CASTLVSTDTQYF